A single sample is the source of the 28 T cell receptor beta chains below, sequenced in a study of blood T cell repertoires in COVID-19 (dated by TCRdb to the early 2020s). The library came from the immunoSEQ multiplex PCR assay. The source is immuneACCESS, and TCRdb retained only in-frame sequences with V and J called. Part of the clones is not carried over; for the studies checked, unresolved V genes explain less than half of this, and the remainder is unexplained. Here the sample has some 400,000 clones; around 84% occur a single time. Of the sample, more than 1% falls within the top ten clones. Sequenced material: peripheral blood. The source of these receptors is a human donor with acute or convalescent COVID-19. The donor label of this sample is uncertain.

The V and J genes are TRBV3-1 (or the pseudogene TRBV3-2) and TRBJ2-5; D possibly corresponds to TRBD1 (6 bases). CDR1 and CDR2 (germline): LGHDT, YNNKEL (reference sequence). Trimming took off 2 bases at V and 1 base at J, with 11 bases between the two ends. The CDR3 runs 15 residues. As DNA, the CDR3 is TGTGCCAGCAGCCAATGGGGACATTCCCAAGAGACCCAGTACTTC. Amino acids: CASSQWGHSQETQYF.

This clone occurred a few times. The rearrangement links TRBV11-2 to TRBJ1-1; D may be TRBD1 (5 bases). This CDR3 contains 14 residues. With 2 bases removed from V and 6 bases from J, the gap between germline ends came to 13 bases. Looked up from germline, CDR1 is SGHAT and CDR2 is FQNNGV. The CDR3 loop is CASSLLQGRPEAFF. CDR3 coding DNA: TGTGCCAGCAGCTTACTCCAGGGTCGGCCTGAAGCTTTCTTT.

The chain joins TRBV18 to TRBJ2-3, with TRBD2 matching over 13 bases. Trimming removed 5 bases from V and 5 bases from J; junction bases left unmatched: 4. The germline gives CDR1 KGHSH, CDR2 LQKENI. CDR3 length: 15 amino acids. For the CDR3, the DNA is TGTGCCAGCTCAGCCAGGACTAGCGGGAGAGATACGCAGTATTTT. It translates to CASSARTSGRDTQYF. The full variable domain, completed using reference TRBV18 and TRBJ2-3, is NAGVMQNPRHLVRRRGQEARLRCSPMKGHSHVYWYRQLPEEGLKFMVYLQKENIIDESGMPKERFSAEFPKEGPSILRIQQVVRGDSAAYFCASSARTSGRDTQYFGPGTRLTVL.

This rearrangement joins TRBV2 to TRBJ1-5; tentatively, D is TRBD1 (5 bases). Trimming stripped 6 bases from V and 3 bases from J, with 12 bases between. This CDR3 region has 14 residues. The germline V gene encodes CDR1 SNHLY and CDR2 FYNNEI. CDR3 sequence: CASRRGEHNQPQHF. Here the CDR3 DNA reads TGTGCCAGCAGGCGGGGGGAACACAATCAGCCCCAGCATTTT.

V gene TRBV15 combines with J gene TRBJ1-1; D not certain. The length of the CDR3 is 13 residues. The germline CDR1 and CDR2 sequences are LNHNV and YYDKDF (reference sequence). Trimming left V 3 bases short and J 1 base short, with 6 bases between. CDR3 in amino acids: CATSSSRNTEAFF. CDR3 coding DNA: TGTGCCACCAGCAGTTCCAGGAACACTGAAGCTTTCTTT.

This clone was seen only once. V is TRBV10-1 and J is TRBJ1-1, with a possible D match to TRBD1 (5 bases). The CDR3 runs to 13 residues. V was trimmed by 3 bases and J by 5 bases, leaving 10 bases between them. The germline V gene encodes CDR1 WNHNN and CDR2 SYGVQD (reference sequence). The CDR3 region has the DNA TGCGCCAGCAGTGATAGGGGAAGAACTGAAGCTTTCTTT. This translates into CASSDRGRTEAFF.

The chain recombines TRBV5-1 with TRBJ1-3; 8 nucleotides agree with TRBD1. After removal of 3 bases from V and 0 bases from J, the junction contained 2 bases not matched to a gene. CDR1 is SGHRS, CDR2 YFSETQ, per germline. The CDR3 has 15 amino acids. CDR3 residues: CASSWDRSSGNTIYF. CDR3 bases: TGCGCCAGCAGCTGGGACAGGTCCTCTGGAAACACCATATATTTT. Drawing the rest from reference TRBV5-1 and TRBJ1-3, the complete variable domain is KAGVTQTPRYLIKTRGQQVTLSCSPISGHRSVSWYQQTPGQGLQFLFEYFSETQRNKGNFPGRFSGRQFSNSRSEMNVSTLELGDSALYLCASSWDRSSGNTIYFGEGSWLTVV.

This clone was seen only a few times. The rearrangement links TRBV15 to TRBJ1-5; D might be TRBD1 (6 bases). CDR3 length: 17 residues. Germline values: CDR1 LNHNV, CDR2 YYDKDF (reference sequence). V lost 4 bases and J lost 0, with 16 bases in between. The CDR3 region has the DNA TGTGCCACCAGCAACCATTTGACAGGATATAGCAATCAGCCCCAGCATTTT. Its translation: CATSNHLTGYSNQPQHF.

The gene calls are TRBV6-5 and TRBJ2-5, with TRBD2 matching over 7 bases. This CDR3 is built from 15 residues. Germline values: CDR1 MNHEY, CDR2 SVGAGI. Trimming at V came to 2 bases and at J to 5 bases, leaving 8 bases not matched to a gene. The DNA for the CDR3 is TGTGCCAGCAGTTACCGGGGGGAATTTAGGGAGACCCAGTACTTC. It yields the protein CASSYRGEFRETQYF.

The chain joins TRBV19 to TRBJ2-7, with 7 bases matching TRBD1. The CDR3 is 16 amino acids. Germline V gene lookup returns CDR1 LNHDA and CDR2 SQIVND (reference sequence). The V segment lost 5 bases and the J segment 0 bases; nucleotides outside the gene matches: 10. The CDR3 spells CASSLTGTALSYEQYF. DNA for the CDR3: TGTGCCAGTAGTCTCACCGGGACAGCCCTCTCCTACGAGCAGTACTTC.

The chain uses TRBV29-1 and TRBJ1-2; 10 nucleotides align to TRBD1. Germline loops: CDR1 SQVTM, CDR2 ANQGSEA. The CDR3 extends over 14 amino acids. V lost 3 bases to trimming and J lost 4 bases; unmatched junction nucleotides: 5. CDR3 nucleotide sequence: TGCAGCGTTGACGGGACAGGGGTTTCCTATGGCTACACCTTC. This gives the protein CSVDGTGVSYGYTF.

The chain uses TRBV25-1 and TRBJ1-6; the D is unclear. The CDR3 spans 16 residues. The germline gives CDR1 MGHDK, CDR2 SYGVNS. Deletions cut 2 bases from V and 1 base from J, with 9 bases between. CDR3 DNA sequence: TGTGCCAGCAGTGAACCCCGGGGATCCTATAATTCACCCCTCCACTTT. Amino acid sequence: CASSEPRGSYNSPLHF.

The chain employs TRBV10-2 and TRBJ1-2; tentative D call: TRBD1 (5 bases). This CDR3 comprises 13 residues. Germline V lookup: CDR1 WSHSY, CDR2 SAAADI. V was cut by 5 bases and J by 6 bases, with 13 bases left in between. The CDR3 DNA reads as TGCGCCAGCAGTTTGACAGTGACCGATGGCTACACCTTC. Its protein product is CASSLTVTDGYTF.

This rearrangement joins TRBV27 to TRBJ2-5; D is possibly TRBD2 (5 bases). CDR1 MNHEY and CDR2 SMNVEV come from the germline V gene (reference sequence). The V end was cut by 6 bases, the J end by 5 bases, with 16 bases between. The length of the CDR3 is 14 residues. The CDR3 region has the DNA TGTGCCAGCAGATCTAGCTTCAGCGCGGAGACCCAGTACTTC. Protein product: CASRSSFSAETQYF.

The V gene is TRBV3-1 (or the pseudogene TRBV3-2), the J gene TRBJ2-7; D may be TRBD2 (7 bases). The CDR3 length is 15 residues. V lost 4 bases and J 6 bases, leaving 19 bases between the germline ends. The germline V gene has CDR1 LGHDT and CDR2 YNNKEL (reference sequence). CDR3: CASSLHGGRGGEQYF. DNA for the CDR3: TGTGCCAGCAGCCTACACGGGGGGCGAGGAGGCGAGCAGTACTTC.

The chain couples TRBV19 to TRBJ1-6, with D uncertain. Trimming took 3 bases from V and 8 from J, leaving 8 bases between them. The CDR3 extends over 13 amino acids. Germline loops: CDR1 LNHDA, CDR2 SQIVND (reference sequence). Here the CDR3 reads CASSIRIDSPLHF. CDR3 in DNA: TGTGCCAGTAGTATCAGGATTGATTCACCCCTCCACTTT.

This chain connects TRBV28 to TRBJ1-5; no firm D call. From germline, CDR1 is MDHEN and CDR2 SYDVKM. The length of the CDR3 is 12 residues. Trimming pared 2 bases from V and 6 bases from J, leaving 5 bases between. The DNA of the CDR3 is TGTGCCAGCAGTTTAATGGCTCAGCCCCAGCATTTT. Its protein product is CASSLMAQPQHF.

The gene calls are TRBV5-4 and TRBJ2-3; TRBD2 matches at 16 bases. This CDR3 has 18 residues. Germline-derived CDR1 and CDR2 are SGHNT and YYREEE (reference sequence). V dropped 3 bases and J dropped 2; count of bases not matched to a gene: 6. CDR3 DNA: TGTGCCAGCAGCTCCCTGGGACTAGCGGGAGGGTTCACAGATACGCAGTATTTT. This encodes CASSSLGLAGGFTDTQYF.

This rearrangement joins TRBV7-2 to TRBJ1-6; TRBD1 might be the D (6 bases). The CDR3 has 17 residues. Germline V gene data show CDR1 as SGHTA and CDR2 as FQGNSA. Trimming shortened V by 1 base and J by 1 base, and 11 bases separated the two germline ends. In nucleotides, the CDR3 is TGTGCCAGCAGCTTAGGGCGGGGGGCGTCCTATAATTCACCCCTCCACTTT. It codes for CASSLGRGASYNSPLHF.

CDR3 sequence: CASSAATGTSGYTF. The CDR3 DNA reads as TGCGCCAGCAGCGCAGCGACAGGGACTTCTGGCTACACCTTC. V usage is TRBV5-1 and J usage is TRBJ1-2, with TRBD1 matching over 7 bases. V shed 4 bases, J shed 7 bases, and the junction held 10 bases outside the gene matches. Germline V gene sequence: CDR1 SGHRS, CDR2 YFSETQ. The CDR3 runs 14 residues.

The V and J genes are TRBV11-3 and TRBJ2-2; D remains unclear. This CDR3 region has 15 residues. Trimming removed 1 base at V and 4 bases at J, with 10 bases between. Germline lookup yields CDR1 SGHNT and CDR2 YENEEA. The CDR3 DNA follows: TGTGCCAGCAGCTTAGTTTCGGGTGGCACCGGGGAGCTGTTTTTT. Its protein product is CASSLVSGGTGELFF.

The DNA of the CDR3 is TGTGCCAGCACGTCCGGGGGCTCTGGAAACACCATATATTTT. Encoded protein: CASTSGGSGNTIYF. The chain has TRBV6-5 and TRBJ1-3; tentatively, D is TRBD1 (5 bases). The germline V and J ends were trimmed by 7 bases and 0 bases, with 10 bases remaining between them. In germline, CDR1 is MNHEY, CDR2 SVGAGI. The length of the CDR3 is 14 residues.

This chain connects TRBV5-8 to TRBJ2-3, with a weak D call TRBD1 (6 bases). The germline CDR1 and CDR2 sequences are SGHTS and YDEGEE. There are 15 residues in the CDR3. Trimming took 4 bases from V and 0 from J, leaving 12 bases between them. CDR3 in amino acids: CASSLGTTSTDTQYF. The CDR3 region has the DNA TGTGCCAGCAGCCTCGGGACAACTAGCACAGATACGCAGTATTTT.

The chain employs TRBV9 and TRBJ1-1; a weak D match, TRBD1 (6 bases). This CDR3 spans 13 amino acids. V dropped 0 bases and J dropped 4 bases, with 7 bases sitting between them. Germline V gene data show CDR1 as SGDLS and CDR2 as YYNGEE. DNA for the CDR3: TGTGCCAGCAGCGTAGGACAGGCCACTGAAGCTTTCTTT. This codes for CASSVGQATEAFF.

The V gene is TRBV5-1, the J gene TRBJ2-5, with 12 bases identical to TRBD2. V was pared by 0 bases and J by 3 bases, with 0 bases of the junction left unmatched. The CDR3 runs 15 residues. Germline V gene lookup returns CDR1 SGHRS and CDR2 YFSETQ. For the CDR3, the DNA is TGCGCCAGCAGCTTGGGGACTAGCGGGAAAGAGACCCAGTACTTC. It encodes CASSLGTSGKETQYF. Full variable domain (outside the CDR3, taken from reference TRBV5-1 and TRBJ2-5): KAGVTQTPRYLIKTRGQQVTLSCSPISGHRSVSWYQQTPGQGLQFLFEYFSETQRNKGNFPGRFSGRQFSNSRSEMNVSTLELGDSALYLCASSLGTSGKETQYFGPGTRLLVL.

The chain is built from TRBV6-1 and TRBJ1-6; the D is unclear. Germline CDR1 is MNHNS and CDR2 is SASEGT. The V end lost 4 bases, the J end lost 7 bases, and 17 bases lay between the germline ends. The CDR3 totals 16 residues. The CDR3: CASSAFGEAANSPLHF. CDR3 in DNA: TGTGCCAGCAGTGCCTTCGGGGAGGCAGCGAATTCACCCCTCCACTTT.

The J gene is TRBJ2-1, the V gene TRBV7-2, with 14 bases aligning to TRBD2. J lost 5 bases, V lost 0 bases, and 6 bases had no gene match. This CDR3 contains 18 residues. Germline V gene data show CDR1 as SGHTA and CDR2 as FQGNSA. The CDR3 spells CASSLAPTSGRGNNEQFF. CDR3 nucleotides: TGTGCCAGCAGCTTAGCGCCGACTAGCGGGAGGGGCAACAATGAGCAGTTCTTC. Supplemented by reference TRBV7-2 and TRBJ2-1, the full variable domain reads GAGVSQSPSNKVTEKGKDVELRCDPISGHTALYWYRQSLGQGLEFLIYFQGNSAPDKSGLPSDRFSAERTGGSVSTLTIQRTQQEDSAVYLCASSLAPTSGRGNNEQFFGPGTRLTVL.

This clone showed up just once. The chain links TRBV30 to TRBJ1-1; no definite D call. There are 13 residues in the CDR3. The germline CDR1 and CDR2 sequences are GTSNPN and SVGIG (reference sequence). Trimming cost V 0 bases and J 12 bases, with 17 bases left between them. The CDR3 sequence: CAWSVNRAGGPFF. In DNA, the CDR3 is TGTGCCTGGAGTGTAAACCGGGCAGGAGGGCCTTTCTTT.